Presented here are 12 T cell receptor beta chains from one specimen sequenced in a study of cytomegalovirus exposure and HLA in healthy donors. Data came from immunoSEQ multiplex PCR; TCRdb stores just in-frame clones and leaves some out. The sample contains approximately 44,000 clones, 88% of which appear only once. The specimen was PBMCs. The origin of the receptors is a woman aged 25 to 39 in good health and CMV-seronegative.

This clone was seen more than once but under ten times. The chain couples TRBV6-5 to TRBJ1-2; D is possibly TRBD1 (5 bases). CDR3 length equals 13 residues. Germline V gene data show CDR1 as MNHEY and CDR2 as SVGAGI. Trimming stripped 5 bases from V and 0 bases from J, with 7 bases between. The CDR3 DNA reads TGTGCCAGCAGTACAGGAACTAACTATGGCTACACCTTC. Translated, it gives CASSTGTNYGYTF.

The chain couples TRBV6-5 to TRBJ2-1; possible D gene TRBD2, 6 bases. The CDR3 runs to 12 residues. The germline V gene encodes CDR1 MNHEY and CDR2 SVGAGI. V was clipped by 6 bases and J by 9 bases, with 12 bases between them. The CDR3: CASSLPGGEQFF. The CDR3 DNA follows: TGTGCCAGCAGCCTACCCGGGGGTGAGCAGTTCTTC.

V and J are TRBV9 and TRBJ2-7; perhaps TRBD2 as D (5 bases). Germline CDR1 reads SGDLS; CDR2 reads YYNGEE. V lost 4 bases to trimming and J lost 5 bases, with 16 bases between them. The CDR3 loop spans 14 amino acids. This CDR3 reads CASSFASTTHEQYF. Here the CDR3 DNA reads TGTGCCAGCAGCTTCGCTAGCACTACCCACGAGCAGTACTTC.

This chain links TRBV15 with TRBJ1-2, with D uncertain. This CDR3 region has 14 residues. Germline V gene lookup returns CDR1 LNHNV and CDR2 YYDKDF (reference sequence). Trimming pared 3 bases from V and 2 bases from J, leaving 10 bases between. The DNA of the CDR3 is TGTGCCACCAGCAGGGATCTAGTGAACTATGGCTACACCTTC. As protein: CATSRDLVNYGYTF. Based on the CDR3 plus reference TRBV15 and TRBJ1-2, the full variable domain is DAMVIQNPRYQVTQFGKPVTLSCSQTLNHNVMYWYQQKSSQAPKLLFHYYDKDFNNEADTPDNFQSRRPNTSFCFLDIRSPGLGDTAMYLCATSRDLVNYGYTFGSGTRLTVV.

This chain joins TRBV5-6 and TRBJ2-5; D uncertain. The CDR3 contains 13 residues. Trimming removed 0 bases at V and 1 base at J, with 4 bases between. The germline V gene encodes CDR1 SGHDT and CDR2 YYEEEE. CDR3 bases: TGTGCCAGCAGCTTGGGACTCCAAGAGACCCAGTACTTC. Residues: CASSLGLQETQYF. Full variable domain (outside the CDR3, taken from reference TRBV5-6 and TRBJ2-5): DAGVTQSPTHLIKTRGQQVTLRCSPKSGHDTVSWYQQALGQGPQFIFQYYEEEERQRGNFPDRFSGHQFPNYSSELNVNALLLGDSALYLCASSLGLQETQYFGPGTRLLVL.

Here the CDR3 DNA reads TGTGCCAGCAGGTCTGCGGACAGGTTTGAAGCTTTCTTT. Translating gives CASRSADRFEAFF. This rearrangement joins TRBV28 to TRBJ1-1, with TRBD1 matching over 7 bases. This CDR3 is built from 13 residues. The ends lost 6 bases at V and 7 bases at J; junction bases unmatched: 8. CDR1 MDHEN and CDR2 SYDVKM come from the germline V gene.

This chain uses TRBV6-5 with TRBJ1-2, with TRBD1 matching 9 bases. Trimming cost V 4 bases and J 8 bases; bases outside gene matches: 8. This CDR3 has 14 residues. The V gene's germline CDR1 is MNHEY and CDR2 SVGAGI. CDR3 in DNA: TGTGCCAGCAGTTCATGGACAGGGGAATTCGGCTACACCTTC. Translation: CASSSWTGEFGYTF.

V gene TRBV28 combines with J gene TRBJ2-1; D not resolved. The length of the CDR3 is 10 residues. Per the germline V gene, CDR1 is MDHEN and CDR2 is SYDVKM. The germline V and J ends were trimmed by 5 bases and 7 bases, with 3 bases remaining between them. The CDR3 sequence: CASSQNEQFF. Here the CDR3 DNA reads TGTGCCAGCAGTCAAAATGAGCAGTTCTTC.

The chain is built from TRBV2 and TRBJ2-7, with D possibly being TRBD1 (5 bases). Germline values: CDR1 SNHLY, CDR2 FYNNEI. The CDR3 loop spans 13 amino acids. V lost 3 bases and J 3 bases, leaving 9 bases between the germline ends. CDR3 sequence reads: CASSDQGGYEQYF. DNA for the CDR3: TGTGCCAGCAGTGATCAGGGCGGCTACGAGCAGTACTTC.

The chain combines TRBV5-1 with TRBJ1-2; 9 bases match TRBD1. The CDR3 length is 16 residues. The germline CDR1 and CDR2 sequences are SGHRS and YFSETQ. The junction had 14 bases not matched to a gene; V was cut back by 3 bases and J by 8 bases. The CDR3 DNA is TGCGCCAGCAGCTCTGCTCGGGACAGGGCATGGGACGGCTACACCTTC. This gives the protein CASSSARDRAWDGYTF.

The V call is TRBV28, the J call TRBJ2-2, with a weak D call TRBD1 (7 bases). The ends were cut back, 4 bases at V and 7 bases at J, with 19 bases in the middle. The CDR3 is made up of 16 amino acids. In germline, CDR1 is MDHEN, CDR2 SYDVKM. The CDR3 nucleotides are TGTGCCAGCAGTTCAGGGGGAGGCGGGTATGGCGGGGAGCTGTTTTTT. The encoded protein is CASSSGGGGYGGELFF. The whole variable domain, remainder taken from reference TRBV28 and TRBJ2-2, is DVKVTQSSRYLVKRTGEKVFLECVQDMDHENMFWYRQDPGLGLRLIYFSYDVKMKEKGDIPEGYSVSREKKERFSLILESASTNQTSMYLCASSSGGGGYGGELFFGEGSRLTVL.

The V gene is TRBV27, the J gene TRBJ2-3; a possible D gene is TRBD2 (6 bases). The CDR3 is 16 residues long. Germline V gene data show CDR1 as MNHEY and CDR2 as SMNVEV (reference sequence). V was clipped by 4 bases and J by 0 bases, with 14 bases between them. CDR3 in amino acids: CASSWKGGTSTDTQYF. The CDR3 nucleotides are TGTGCCAGCAGTTGGAAGGGTGGGACTAGCACAGATACGCAGTATTTT.